The clone carrying this T cell receptor (beta chain) has only a few counts. Its antigen remains unidentified. The data derive from a study of shared clonotypes between healthy human individuals. On ten immunoSEQ deep assay plates, unsorted PBMC DNA was sequenced. Profiling relied on immunoSEQ multiplex PCR, and the TCRdb table lists in-frame clones only, not all of them. The profile covers 470,000 or so clones, with about 72% appearing a single time and around 13% taken by the ten largest. V lost 2 bases and J lost 1, with 17 bases in between. The CDR3 contains 17 residues. Germline CDR1 is KGHSH and CDR2 is LQKENI. Whole-study findings and limits: Having only a few donors restricted how much genetic and exposure-history diversity was captured.

Caucasian adults residing in Nashville, Tennessee made up all the donors. The specimen sequenced was PBMCs. The receptor comes from a woman between 40 and 50 years old in good health. Some clones in this sample may be carry-over from other donors' samples. The rearrangement uses TRBV18 and TRBJ1-1; D is perhaps TRBD1 (6 bases). The CDR3 protein is CASSPGVAGARNTEAFF. Written as DNA, the CDR3 is TGTGCCAGCTCACCAGGAGTTGCGGGGGCGCGGAACACTGAAGCTTTCTTT.